This TCR beta chain was found in a study of control samples from healthy donors and cancer patients. Only in-frame clones appear in the TCRdb table, and some are missing; sequencing was by immunoSEQ multiplex PCR. The repertoire holds 120,000 to 150,000 clones, with around 90% as singletons. The clonotype was recovered from a man between 25 and 39 years old in good health. The sequencing sample was made of blood.

CDR3 region: CAWRGNEPGGFNYGYTF. The CDR3 nucleotides are TGTGCCTGGAGGGGGAACGAACCAGGGGGCTTCAACTATGGCTACACCTTC. The rearrangement joins TRBV30 to TRBJ1-2; 8 bases map to TRBD1. The length of the CDR3 is 17 residues. The germline CDR1 and CDR2 sequences are GTSNPN and SVGIG (reference sequence). After removal of 3 bases from V and 2 bases from J, the junction contained 14 bases not matched to a gene.